This T cell receptor beta chain was captured by sequencing in a study of shared T cell receptors in the human thymus. Sequencing was performed with immunoSEQ multiplex PCR; in TCRdb, only in-frame clones are kept and a portion is missing. The table includes about 660,000 clones, approximately 88% detected once. CDR1 and CDR2 (germline): MNHEY, SVGAGI. The CDR3 runs 15 residues. Trimming took off 8 bases at V and 2 bases at J, with 17 bases between the two ends. This sample also appeared in a second study, on human thymus T cells. From that second work: Finnish infants who were healthy and having corrective surgery for congenital heart defects made up the donors. Thymic and blood repertoires appeared to show biased V and J gene usage. Related research found strongly overlapping thymic repertoires in unrelated individuals.

The sample was thymocytes. The chain carries TRBV6-5 and TRBJ2-3, with D possibly being TRBD1 (6 bases). The sequence was obtained from a boy in the first two years of life with a congenital heart defect. As DNA, the CDR3 is TGTGCCAGCTATCCCCGGGACAAGATCACAGATACGCAGTATTTT. This sequence encodes CASYPRDKITDTQYF.